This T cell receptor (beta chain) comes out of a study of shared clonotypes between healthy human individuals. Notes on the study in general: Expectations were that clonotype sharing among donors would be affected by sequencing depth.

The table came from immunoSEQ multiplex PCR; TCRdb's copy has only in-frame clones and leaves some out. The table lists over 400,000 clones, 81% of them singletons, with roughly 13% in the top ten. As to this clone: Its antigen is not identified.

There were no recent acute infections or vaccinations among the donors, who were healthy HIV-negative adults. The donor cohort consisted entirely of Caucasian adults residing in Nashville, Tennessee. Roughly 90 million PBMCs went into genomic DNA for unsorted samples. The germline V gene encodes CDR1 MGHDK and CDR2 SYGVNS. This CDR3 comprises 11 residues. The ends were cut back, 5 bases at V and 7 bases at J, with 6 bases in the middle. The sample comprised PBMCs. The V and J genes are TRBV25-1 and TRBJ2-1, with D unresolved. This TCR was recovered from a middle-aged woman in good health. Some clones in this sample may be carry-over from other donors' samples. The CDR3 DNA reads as TGTGCCAGCAGTCTGGGAAATGAGCAGTTCTTC. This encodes CASSLGNEQFF.